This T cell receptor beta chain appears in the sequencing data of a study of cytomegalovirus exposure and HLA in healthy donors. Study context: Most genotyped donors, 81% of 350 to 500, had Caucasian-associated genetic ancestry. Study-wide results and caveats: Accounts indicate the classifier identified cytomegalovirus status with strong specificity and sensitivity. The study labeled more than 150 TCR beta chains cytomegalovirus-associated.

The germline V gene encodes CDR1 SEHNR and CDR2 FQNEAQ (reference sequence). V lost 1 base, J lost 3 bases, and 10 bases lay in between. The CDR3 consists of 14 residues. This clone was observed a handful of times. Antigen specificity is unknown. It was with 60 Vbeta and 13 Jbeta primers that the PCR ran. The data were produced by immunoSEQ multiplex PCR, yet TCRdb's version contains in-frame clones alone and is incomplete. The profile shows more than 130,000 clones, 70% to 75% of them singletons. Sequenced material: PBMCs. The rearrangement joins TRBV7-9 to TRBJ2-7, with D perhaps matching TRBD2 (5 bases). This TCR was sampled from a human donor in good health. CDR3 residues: CASSLGERLYEQYF. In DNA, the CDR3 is TGTGCCAGCAGCTTAGGGGAGAGACTCTACGAGCAGTACTTC.